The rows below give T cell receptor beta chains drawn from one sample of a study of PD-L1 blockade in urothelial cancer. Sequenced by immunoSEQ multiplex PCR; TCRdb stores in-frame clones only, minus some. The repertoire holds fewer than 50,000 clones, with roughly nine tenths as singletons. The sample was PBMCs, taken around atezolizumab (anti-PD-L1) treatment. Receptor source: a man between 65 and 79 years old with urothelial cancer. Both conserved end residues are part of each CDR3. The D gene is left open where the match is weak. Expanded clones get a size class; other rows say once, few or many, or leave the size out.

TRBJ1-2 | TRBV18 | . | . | CASSPEQGPYGYTF | TGTGCCAGCTCACCAGAACAGGGCCCCTATGGCTACACCTTC
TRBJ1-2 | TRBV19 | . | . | CASRPGGAEWNGYTF | TGTGCCAGTAGACCCGGGGGGGCAGAGTGGAATGGCTACACCTTC
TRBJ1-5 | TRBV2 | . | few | CASSETRVVPQHF | TGTGCCAGCAGTGAAACCAGGGTAGTTCCCCAGCATTTT
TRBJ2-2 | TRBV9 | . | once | CASSVAPSTGELFF | TGTGCCAGCAGCGTAGCCCCGTCCACCGGGGAGCTGTTTTTT
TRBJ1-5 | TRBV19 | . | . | CASIQSEGGAYNQPQHF | TGTGCCAGTATTCAATCCGAGGGGGGGGCTTACAATCAGCCCCAGCATTTT
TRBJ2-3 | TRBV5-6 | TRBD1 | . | CASSYGQGWTDTQYF | TGTGCCAGCAGCTATGGACAGGGTTGGACAGATACGCAGTATTTT
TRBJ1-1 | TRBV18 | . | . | CASSPPQTTNTEAFF | TGTGCCAGCTCACCACCGCAGACAACGAACACTGAAGCTTTCTTT
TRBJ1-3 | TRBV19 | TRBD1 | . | CASSPGQVYTIYF | TGTGCCAGTAGTCCGGGACAGGTATACACCATATATTTT
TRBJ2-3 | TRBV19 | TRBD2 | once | CASSILSGLAGADTQYF | TGTGCCAGTAGTATTCTTTCGGGACTAGCGGGAGCAGATACGCAGTATTTT
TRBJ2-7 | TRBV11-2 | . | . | CASSLRTALGSEQYF | TGTGCCAGCAGTCTAAGGACTGCTCTTGGCTCCGAGCAGTACTTC